This TCR beta chain was found in a study of siplizumab effects on memory and regulatory T cells. Concerning this clone: The antigen is unknown.

The CDR3 spans 20 residues. Trimming stripped 1 base from V and 5 bases from J, with 27 bases between. Germline CDR1 LGHNT, CDR2 FRNRAP. Sequenced by immunoSEQ multiplex PCR; TCRdb stores in-frame clones only, minus some. Of tens of thousands of clones listed, 93% are singletons. Study-wide points: Naive T cells seemed more diverse than memory cells and seemed major alloresponse contributors.

What was sequenced was CD8+ T cells sorted from blood. The source is a human donor in good health. V is TRBV12-5 and J is TRBJ2-1, with D perhaps matching TRBD1 (6 bases). Here the CDR3 DNA reads TGTGCTAGTGGTTTGGGAAGTACATGGGTTACAGGGTCCGCGAACAATGAGCAGTTCTTC. The encoded protein is CASGLGSTWVTGSANNEQFF.